Each of the 3 T cell receptor beta chains below was sequenced from the same sample in a study of T cell changes during pregnancy in multiple sclerosis. Libraries were prepared by immunoSEQ multiplex PCR; TCRdb keeps only in-frame clonotypes and omits some of them. This sample has 12,000 or so clones, with approximately 90% found just once. Here the sequenced sample was CD8+ T cells from peripheral blood mononuclear cells, taken in the second trimester of pregnancy. These receptors came from a female donor in good health, enrolled as a control in a pregnancy study.

The rearrangement uses TRBV27 and TRBJ2-5; TRBD2 matches 8 bases. The length of the CDR3 is 16 residues. Germline V gives CDR1 MNHEY, CDR2 SMNVEV (reference sequence). After removal of 5 bases from V and 1 base from J, the junction contained 9 bases not matched to a gene. CDR3 bases: TGTGCCAGCAGTCCGGGGGGAGCGGGGGCCCAAGAGACCCAGTACTTC. Amino acid sequence: CASSPGGAGAQETQYF.

The genes are TRBV4-1 and TRBJ2-7; 10 bases match TRBD1. V lost 4 bases and J lost 5; bases outside the gene matches: 11. CDR3 length: 16 residues. In germline, CDR1 is MGHRA, CDR2 YSYEKL. The chain's CDR3 is CASSPRDRGGSNEQYF. The CDR3 DNA reads TGCGCCAGCAGCCCCCGGGACAGGGGCGGTTCGAACGAGCAGTACTTC.

J is TRBJ2-5 and V is TRBV7-9, with 7 bases that match TRBD1. Looked up from germline, CDR1 is SEHNR and CDR2 is FQNEAQ (reference sequence). Trimming at V came to 6 bases and at J to 5 bases, leaving 12 bases not matched to a gene. CDR3 size: 15 residues. The chain's CDR3 is CASRFGAGGRETQYF. The CDR3 DNA sequence: TGTGCCAGCAGATTCGGCGCAGGGGGAAGGGAGACCCAGTACTTC. The whole variable domain, filled in from reference TRBV7-9 and TRBJ2-5, reads DTGVSQNPRHKITKRGQNVTFRCDPISEHNRLYWYRQTLGQGPEFLTYFQNEAQLEKSRLLSDRFSAERPKGSFSTLEIQRTEQGDSAMYLCASRFGAGGRETQYFGPGTRLLVL.